This T cell receptor (beta chain) was sequenced during a study of cytomegalovirus exposure and HLA in healthy donors. Study findings and constraints: Segments of the TCR beta V type were, in most cases, productive about 87% or about 30% of the time in an earlier analysis. Analyzed later, association rates of TCRs varied across HLA loci, with DRB1 most and HLA-C fewest.

Concerning this clone itself: Its antigen remains unknown.

J lost 2 bases, V lost 2 bases, and 6 bases had no gene match. In germline, CDR1 is LNHDA, CDR2 SQIVND (reference sequence). This CDR3 is 16 amino acids long. The PCR employed 60 Vbeta primers together with 13 Jbeta primers. Measured with immunoSEQ multiplex PCR; TCRdb has only the in-frame clones, and not every one. The sample yields some 220,000 clones, roughly 91% seen once. This TCR derives from a young woman in good health and CMV-seronegative. Sequenced material: PBMCs. The chain has TRBV19 and TRBJ2-5, with 9 bases aligning to TRBD1. DNA of the CDR3: TGTGCCAGTAGTATATCCCCCGGACAGGGGCAAGAGACCCAGTACTTC. Translation: CASSISPGQGQETQYF.